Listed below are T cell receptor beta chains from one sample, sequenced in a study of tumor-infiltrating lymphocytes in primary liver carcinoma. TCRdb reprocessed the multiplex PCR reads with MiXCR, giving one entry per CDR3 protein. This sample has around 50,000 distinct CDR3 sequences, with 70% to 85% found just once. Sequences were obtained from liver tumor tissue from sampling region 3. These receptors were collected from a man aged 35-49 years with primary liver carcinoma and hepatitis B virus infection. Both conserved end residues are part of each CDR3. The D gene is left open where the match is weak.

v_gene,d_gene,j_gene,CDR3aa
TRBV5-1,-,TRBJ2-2,CASNEDANTGELFF
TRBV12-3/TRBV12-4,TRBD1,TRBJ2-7,CVSSLGDRFYEQYF
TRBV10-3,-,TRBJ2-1,CAISDDRLRHEQFF
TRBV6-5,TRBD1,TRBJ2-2,CASSQGTGGRSGELFF
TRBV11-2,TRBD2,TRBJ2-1,CASSLDIGLAMGEQSF
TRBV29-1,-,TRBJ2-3,CSASPLSAGSTDTQYF
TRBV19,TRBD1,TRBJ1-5,CASSPQGDQPQHF
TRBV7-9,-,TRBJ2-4,CASSSSRGIEAKNIQYF
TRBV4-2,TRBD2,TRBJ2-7,CAGSQDSGSGGSYEQYF
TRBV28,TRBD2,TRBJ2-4,CASSRGLAVLLAKNIQYF
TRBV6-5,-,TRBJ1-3,CASRRGGKVSPSENTIYF
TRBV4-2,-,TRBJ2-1,CASRQDVNTMDEQFF
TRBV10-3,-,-,CAISDPPVLDYEQFF
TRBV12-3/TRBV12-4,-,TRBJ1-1,CASSLLSLGEAFF
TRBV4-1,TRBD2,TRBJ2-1,CTSSQNGRPENEQFF
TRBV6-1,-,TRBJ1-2,CASSPTSVSRIPYGYTF
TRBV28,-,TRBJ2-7,CASSPGTDIGGQYF
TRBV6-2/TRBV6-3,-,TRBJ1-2,CPRAPGGGRSNGYTF
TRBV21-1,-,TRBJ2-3,CASIPDVASGRGTQYF
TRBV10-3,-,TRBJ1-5,CAIKKDGDSNQPQHF
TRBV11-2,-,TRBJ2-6,CVRSLSRGRGANILTF
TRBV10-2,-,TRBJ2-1,CASSESGVGHCEQFF
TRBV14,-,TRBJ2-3,CVSSQDLPGDGYTQYF
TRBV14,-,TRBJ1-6,CASSHALIGAPLHF
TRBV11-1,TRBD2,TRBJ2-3,CASAGGAGTDTQYF
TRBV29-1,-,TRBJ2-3,CSVRVGTTDTEHF
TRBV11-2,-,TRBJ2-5,CASSLISGGSRQGTQYF
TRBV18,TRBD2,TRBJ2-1,CASSPPTGGGNEQFF
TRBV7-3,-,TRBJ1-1,CASRLTVNAEAFF
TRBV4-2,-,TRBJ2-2,CASSSERANTGELFF
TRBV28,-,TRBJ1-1,CTSHSRGLNTEAFF
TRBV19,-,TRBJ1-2,CATSRTDNYGYTF
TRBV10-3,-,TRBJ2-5,CAISPDKQIQYF
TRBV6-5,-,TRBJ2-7,CVSIEAGRIYEQYF
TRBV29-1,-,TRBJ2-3,CRVGPPGTDTQYF
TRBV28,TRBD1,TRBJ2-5,CASSLDRGHGEIQYF
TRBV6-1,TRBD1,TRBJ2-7,CTSSDRGSSYEQYF
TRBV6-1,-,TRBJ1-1,CASGENDSGSTEAFF
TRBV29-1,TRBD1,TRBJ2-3,CSVELLDREVADMQYF
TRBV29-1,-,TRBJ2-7,CSVRRGGDEQYF
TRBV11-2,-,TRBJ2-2,CASSIQTGAGSCFF
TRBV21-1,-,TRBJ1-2,CASSKSGEHGESGYTF
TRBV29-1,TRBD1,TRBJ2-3,CSTTGGTDTQYF
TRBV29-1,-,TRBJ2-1,CSVVLLDSRSYNEQFF
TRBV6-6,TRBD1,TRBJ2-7,CASSYHRDSPYEQHF
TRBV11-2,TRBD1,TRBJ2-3,CVSGFDRGTDTQYF
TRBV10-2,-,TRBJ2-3,CATSPGLPLADIQYF
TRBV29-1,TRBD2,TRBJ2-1,CSAEGTSCNEQFF
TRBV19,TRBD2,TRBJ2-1,CASSLNGLAPGGEQFF
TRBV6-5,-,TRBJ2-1,CASSPAWNNEQFF
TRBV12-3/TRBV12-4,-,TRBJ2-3,CSSILYSGGTDTQYF
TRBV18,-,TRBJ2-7,CVSSPLGGTRYEQYF
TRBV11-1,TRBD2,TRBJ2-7,CAGSGRAAYEQYF
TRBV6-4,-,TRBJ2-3,CASRDTSGSTDTQYF
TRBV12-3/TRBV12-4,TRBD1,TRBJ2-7,CASCLQGAVQYF
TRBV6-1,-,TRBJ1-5,CASSGGWIIDQLQHF
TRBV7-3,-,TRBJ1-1,CASRLTVNTEAFF
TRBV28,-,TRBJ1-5,CASSLVGSDQPQHF
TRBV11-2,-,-,CASSLSGYNAQYF
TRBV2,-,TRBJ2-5,CASTPGENQYF